A selection of T cell receptor beta chains follows, all from one sample in a study of blood T cell repertoires in COVID-19. Only in-frame clones appear in the TCRdb table, and some are missing; sequencing was by immunoSEQ multiplex PCR. The sample contains under 350,000 clones, around 86% of which appear only once. Sequenced sample: peripheral blood. The receptors stem from a man aged 50 to 59 with acute or convalescent COVID-19. CDR3s include the opening cysteine and the closing phenylalanine or tryptophan. D genes are given only for firm matches. Rows may omit the clone size; those that give it use once, few, many or a size class.

NA	TRBV27	TRBD1	TRBJ1-5	15	CASSFGQGSFQPQHF	TGTGCCAGCAGTTTCGGACAGGGGAGCTTCCAGCCCCAGCATTTT
NA	TRBV18	TRBD1	TRBJ1-5	19	CASSRPPGTGPYSNQPQHF	TGTGCCAGCTCACGCCCGCCGGGGACAGGACCCTATAGCAATCAGCCCCAGCATTTT
once	TRBV27	NA	TRBJ2-1	16	CASSLSRGYNRGEQFF	TGTGCCAGCAGTTTATCGAGAGGGTATAATCGTGGTGAGCAGTTCTTC
NA	TRBV9	TRBD1	TRBJ2-7	15	CASSVNGQGAYEQYF	TGTGCCAGCAGCGTAAATGGACAGGGTGCCTACGAGCAGTACTTC
once	TRBV7-2	TRBD1	TRBJ1-5	16	CASRTDRGQRGQPQHF	TGTGCCAGCAGGACGGACAGGGGCCAACGCGGGCAGCCCCAGCATTTT
NA	TRBV5-1	NA	TRBJ1-2	14	CASSPLTAEYGYTF	TGCGCCAGCAGCCCCCTGACAGCCGAGTATGGCTACACCTTC
NA	TRBV30	NA	TRBJ1-1	13	CAWSVEDSTEAFF	TGTGCCTGGAGTGTAGAAGACTCCACTGAAGCTTTCTTT
NA	TRBV28	NA	TRBJ2-6	15	CASSTKLSGANVLTF	TGTGCCAGCAGTACCAAGCTCTCTGGGGCCAACGTCCTGACTTTC
NA	TRBV4-2	TRBD2	TRBJ2-5	16	CASSQVSGGVQETQYF	TGTGCCAGCAGCCAAGTTAGCGGGGGGGTCCAAGAGACCCAGTACTTC
few	TRBV5-1	TRBD1	TRBJ1-2	14	CASSLGQGGHGYTF	TGCGCCAGCAGCCTAGGACAGGGAGGACATGGCTACACCTTC
NA	TRBV7-3	TRBD2	TRBJ2-7	15	CASSVLGGNSYEQYF	TGTGCCAGCAGCGTGCTGGGGGGGAACTCCTACGAGCAGTACTTC
NA	TRBV9	NA	TRBJ1-3	16	CASSEGRVAIRNTIYF	TGTGCCAGCAGCGAGGGGAGGGTTGCAATTCGGAACACCATATATTTT
NA	TRBV30	TRBD1	TRBJ2-3	16	CAWRPTRDRSTDTQYF	TGTGCCTGGAGACCAACTCGGGACAGGAGCACAGATACGCAGTATTTT
once	TRBV30	TRBD2	TRBJ2-6	16	CAWSVLGTTGANVLTF	TGTGCCTGGAGTGTTCTCGGGACTACCGGGGCCAACGTCCTGACTTTC
NA	TRBV21-1	NA	TRBJ2-7	14	CASSRGLKPYEQYF	TGTGCCAGCAGCAGAGGCCTGAAACCCTACGAGCAGTACTTC
NA	TRBV12-5	NA	TRBJ2-1	15	CASGIMLTQGNEQFF	TGTGCTAGTGGTATTATGCTTACTCAGGGGAACGAGCAGTTCTTC
NA	TRBV5-1	TRBD2	TRBJ2-1	15	CASSPTSGAGNEQFF	TGCGCCAGCAGCCCCACTAGCGGGGCGGGGAATGAGCAGTTCTTC
NA	TRBV5-1	TRBD1	TRBJ1-2	14	CASSVGQGNYGYTF	TGCGCCAGCAGCGTCGGACAGGGGAACTATGGCTACACCTTC
NA	TRBV6-2/TRBV6-3	TRBD1	TRBJ1-2	17	CASSYFRDRGPRTGYTF	TGTGCCAGCAGTTACTTTAGGGACAGGGGGCCGCGGACTGGCTACACCTTC
once	TRBV29-1	TRBD1	TRBJ1-1	15	CSAWPLQGANTEAFF	TGCAGCGCATGGCCCCTACAGGGGGCAAACACTGAAGCTTTCTTT
NA	TRBV9	NA	TRBJ1-3	15	CASSLRGGGWDTIYF	TGTGCCAGCAGCCTCAGAGGGGGGGGCTGGGACACCATATATTTT
NA	TRBV11-2	TRBD1	TRBJ1-6	19	CASSYTGTGGSAYNSPLHF	TGTGCCAGCAGCTACACCGGGACAGGGGGATCCGCCTATAATTCACCCCTCCACTTT
few	TRBV5-8	NA	TRBJ2-2	14	CASSWPPRVGELFF	TGTGCCAGCAGCTGGCCCCCTAGAGTCGGGGAGCTGTTTTTT
few	TRBV5-6	NA	TRBJ1-2	15	CASRWGGAVGYGYTF	TGTGCCAGCAGATGGGGTGGGGCCGTAGGCTATGGCTACACCTTC
once	TRBV9	TRBD2	TRBJ2-5	17	CASSVGRSGGRQETQYF	TGTGCCAGCAGCGTAGGTCGGAGCGGGGGCCGTCAAGAGACCCAGTACTTC
once	TRBV10-2	TRBD1	TRBJ1-2	15	CASSPRGQGAIGYTF	TGCGCCAGCAGCCCCCGAGGACAGGGGGCGATTGGCTACACCTTC
NA	TRBV5-1	TRBD2	TRBJ2-5	16	CASSPRLAGAKETQYF	TGCGCCAGCAGCCCCCGCTTAGCGGGGGCAAAAGAGACCCAGTACTTC
NA	TRBV7-9	NA	TRBJ1-2	13	CASSLEGDYGYTF	TGTGCCAGCAGCTTGGAAGGGGACTATGGCTACACCTTC
NA	TRBV7-3	NA	TRBJ2-1	13	CASSPGSYNEQFF	TGTGCCAGCAGCCCGGGGTCCTACAATGAGCAGTTCTTC
NA	TRBV11-2	NA	TRBJ1-4	17	CASSPNRQGTYFEKLFF	TGTGCCAGCAGCCCGAACCGGCAGGGAACCTATTTCGAAAAACTGTTTTTT
NA	TRBV19	TRBD2	TRBJ2-3	15	CASSIQRGARDTQYF	TGTGCCAGTAGTATCCAGCGGGGGGCGAGGGATACGCAGTATTTT
NA	TRBV5-8	NA	TRBJ1-1	13	CASTDKGFRQAFF	TGTGCCAGCACTGACAAGGGGTTTAGGCAAGCTTTCTTT
NA	TRBV5-4	NA	TRBJ2-7	16	CASSLVPGMIFYEQYF	TGTGCCAGCAGCTTGGTACCAGGCATGATTTTCTACGAGCAGTACTTC
few	TRBV5-5	NA	TRBJ1-4	15	CASTPSSATNEKLFF	TGTGCCAGCACCCCCTCCTCCGCAACTAATGAAAAACTGTTTTTT
once	TRBV19	NA	TRBJ1-5	14	CASNLGLGNQPQHF	TGTGCCAGTAACTTGGGACTCGGCAATCAGCCCCAGCATTTT
NA	TRBV5-1	NA	TRBJ2-7	14	CASSLAVQGYEQYF	TGCGCCAGCAGCTTGGCAGTGCAGGGCTACGAGCAGTACTTC
NA	TRBV27	NA	TRBJ1-4	13	CASSLLAGRKLFF	TGTGCCAGCAGTTTATTGGCAGGGAGGAAACTGTTTTTT
NA	TRBV6-5	TRBD1	TRBJ1-2	13	CASRHTGGDGYTF	TGTGCCAGCAGGCATACAGGGGGCGATGGCTACACCTTC
NA	TRBV9	NA	TRBJ2-5	15	CASSVGLGDQETQYF	TGTGCCAGCAGCGTAGGTTTAGGGGACCAAGAGACCCAGTACTTC
NA	TRBV30	NA	TRBJ2-7	11	CAGGRRGEQYF	TGTGCCGGGGGGCGTCGAGGGGAGCAGTACTTC
NA	TRBV5-4	NA	TRBJ1-2	13	CASSTGTFYGYTF	TGTGCCAGCAGCACCGGGACATTTTATGGCTACACCTTC
NA	TRBV19	TRBD1	TRBJ1-2	12	CAITDRDYGYTF	TGTGCCATCACGGACAGGGACTATGGCTACACCTTC
NA	TRBV12-3/TRBV12-4	TRBD1	TRBJ2-5	13	CASSWTGQETQYF	TGTGCCAGCAGTTGGACAGGTCAAGAGACCCAGTACTTC